These 22 T cell receptor beta chains were all obtained from the same sample, sequenced in a study of early T cells in non-severe SARS-CoV-2 infection. TCRdb reanalysed the 5' RACE reads using MiXCR and keeps one entry per CDR3 protein. The sample records more than 65,000 distinct CDR3 sequences, about 13% being singletons. Sequenced: whole blood. The receptors come from an adult who was a healthcare worker with PCR-confirmed SARS-CoV-2 infection or an uninfected control (not recorded which).

In this sample, this clonotype turned up many times. The rearrangement links TRBV6-2 or TRBV6-3 to TRBJ1-1, with 7 bases that match TRBD1. The ends lost 0 bases at V and 0 bases at J; junction bases unmatched: 7. The germline V gene encodes CDR1 MNHEY and CDR2 SVGEGT. This CDR3 is built from 17 residues. In nucleotides, the CDR3 is TGTGCCAGCAGTTACTCCGCGGCAGGGGGATTGAACACTGAAGCTTTCTTT. Its protein is CASSYSAAGGLNTEAFF.

At least ten counts were recorded for this clonotype. The chain carries TRBV7-9 and TRBJ2-1, with D perhaps matching TRBD1 (6 bases). Trimming took 5 bases from V and 3 from J, leaving 17 bases between them. The CDR3 covers 16 residues. The V gene's germline CDR1 is SEHNR and CDR2 FQNEAQ (reference sequence). CDR3 in amino acids: CASSPPDRIIYNEQFF. CDR3 DNA: TGTGCCAGCAGCCCCCCAGACAGGATAATCTACAATGAGCAGTTCTTC.

Only a few counts were recorded for this clonotype. This chain links TRBV27 with TRBJ1-2; TRBD1 agrees at 9 bases. CDR1 is MNHEY and CDR2 is SMNVEV in the germline V gene (reference sequence). The CDR3 length is 12 residues. J gave up 13 bases and V 3 bases, and 6 bases lay outside the gene matches. CDR3 DNA: TGTGCCAGCAGTTTGGGGGGACAGGGCCTCACCTTC. Translation gives CASSLGGQGLTF.

This clonotype was observed at least ten times. The junction differs from germline at one of its ends, possibly a read error. The chain recombines TRBV2 with TRBJ1-1; D may be TRBD1 (6 bases). The CDR3 contains 13 residues. CDR1 SNHLY and CDR2 FYNNEI come from the germline V gene. CDR3 loop: CASRITGNAEAFF. In nucleotides, the CDR3 is TGTGCCAGCAGAATTACAGGGAACGCTGAAGCTTTCTTT.

This clonotype has more than one count but fewer than ten. In nucleotides, the CDR3 is TGTGCCAGCAGTCCACGGCATGAGCAGTTCTTC. It encodes CASSPRHEQFF. The chain couples TRBV6-6 to TRBJ2-1; D is unresolved. Trimming stripped 5 bases from V and 8 bases from J, with 7 bases between. This CDR3 spans 11 amino acids. The germline V gene encodes CDR1 MNHNY and CDR2 SVGAGI (reference sequence).

This clonotype has ten or more counts. The V and J genes are TRBV29-1 and TRBJ1-2; TRBD1 is a possible D gene (6 bases). This CDR3 is 13 amino acids long. Germline loops: CDR1 SQVTM, CDR2 ANQGSEA. V dropped 6 bases and J dropped 7 bases, with 18 bases sitting between them. Here the CDR3 DNA reads TGCAGCGTCAGACCACAGGGTTCTAGTGGCTACACCTTC. This translates into CSVRPQGSSGYTF.

Many counts were recorded for this clonotype. V and J are TRBV6-2 or TRBV6-3 and TRBJ1-1, with unresolved D. CDR3 length: 14 amino acids. Germline V CDR1 and CDR2: MNHEY, SVGEGT. V lost 2 bases and J 1 base, leaving 8 bases between the germline ends. The CDR3 is CASSYGRANTEAFF. As DNA, the CDR3 is TGTGCCAGCAGTTACGGTCGGGCGAACACTGAAGCTTTCTTT.

This sequence joins TRBV5-1 and TRBJ2-7; 10 positions agree with TRBD1. CDR3 length: 15 residues. Germline trimming cut 3 bases from V and 2 bases from J; bases unmatched to any gene: 5. From germline, CDR1 is SGHRS and CDR2 YFSETQ. CDR3 protein: CASSWTTGGPYEQYF. Written as DNA, the CDR3 is TGCGCCAGCAGCTGGACGACAGGGGGCCCCTACGAGCAGTACTTC.

The table lists this clonotype with many counts. The chain recombines TRBV5-1 with TRBJ2-6, with a tentative D call TRBD1 (5 bases). Germline loops: CDR1 SGHRS, CDR2 YFSETQ. The CDR3 runs 16 residues. V was shortened by 5 bases and J by 0 bases, with 12 bases between the two germline ends. CDR3 DNA: TGCGCCAGCAGGAAGGACATTCTCTCTGGGGCCAACGTCCTGACTTTC. Protein sequence: CASRKDILSGANVLTF.

This clonotype was detected ten times or more. J is TRBJ2-4 and V is TRBV2; D ambiguous. V dropped 6 bases and J dropped 9 bases, with 18 bases sitting between them. The CDR3 is made up of 14 amino acids. Germline CDR1 and CDR2: SNHLY and FYNNEI. The DNA for the CDR3 is TGTGCCAGCAGCGAATTCCGGAGCGATGGCATTCAGTACTTC. Its translation: CASSEFRSDGIQYF. Full variable domain (rest looked up from reference TRBV2 and TRBJ2-4): EPEVTQTPSHQVTQMGQEVILRCVPISNHLYFYWYRQILGQKVEFLVSFYNNEISEKSEIFDDQFSVERPDGSNFTLKIRSTKLEDSAMYFCASSEFRSDGIQYFGAGTRLSVL.

The CDR3 reads CASSRGASYNEQFF. In DNA, the CDR3 is TGCGCCAGCAGCCGGGGGGCGAGCTACAATGAGCAGTTCTTC. The chain is built from TRBV4-1 and TRBJ2-1, with D perhaps matching TRBD1 or TRBD2 (6 bases each). CDR1 is MGHRA and CDR2 is YSYEKL in the germline V gene. There are 14 residues in the CDR3. V was trimmed by 4 bases and J by 3 bases, leaving 10 bases between them.

This clonotype was observed a handful of times. The chain joins TRBV11-2 to TRBJ2-2, with TRBD1 identical over 8 bases. CDR1 SGHAT and CDR2 FQNNGV come from the germline V gene. J was trimmed by 5 bases and V by 5 bases; bases with no gene match: 7. There are 15 residues in the CDR3. CDR3 coding DNA: TGTGCCAGCAGCCCACTAGGACAGGGTACCGGGGAGCTGTTTTTT. Translated, it gives CASSPLGQGTGELFF.

This clonotype showed up many times. This sequence joins TRBV24-1 and TRBJ1-5; no firm D call. Germline V gene lookup returns CDR1 KGHDR and CDR2 SFDVKD. The CDR3 covers 15 residues. V was shortened by 6 bases and J by 4 bases, with 15 bases between the two germline ends. The CDR3 region is CATSRSTGFNQPQHF. The CDR3 DNA sequence: TGTGCCACCAGTCGATCCACCGGATTTAATCAGCCCCAGCATTTT.

This clonotype was detected many times. CDR3 in amino acids: CASSLGGPPGTTEAFF. DNA for the CDR3: TGTGCCAGCAGCTTAGGGGGACCCCCCGGGACCACTGAAGCTTTCTTT. This rearrangement joins TRBV7-2 to TRBJ1-1; D is perhaps TRBD1 (5 bases). The V gene's germline CDR1 is SGHTA and CDR2 FQGNSA. V lost 1 base, J lost 4 bases, and 16 bases lay in between. The CDR3 covers 16 residues.

This chain links TRBV5-1 with TRBJ2-3; 8 nucleotides align to TRBD2. The CDR3 spans 16 residues. Germline V gives CDR1 SGHRS, CDR2 YFSETQ. V lost 3 bases and J lost 1; bases outside the gene matches: 7. The DNA for the CDR3 is TGCGCCAGCAGCTCACCGGGACTAGGGGGCACAGATACGCAGTATTTT. Amino acid sequence: CASSSPGLGGTDTQYF.

This clonotype came up a few times. The chain has TRBV11-2 and TRBJ2-5; D unclear. The V end was cut by 1 base, the J end by 5 bases, with 14 bases between. Germline loops: CDR1 SGHAT, CDR2 FQNNGV. This CDR3 region has 15 residues. This CDR3 reads CASSLVSRLGETQYF. In DNA form, the CDR3 reads TGTGCCAGCAGCTTAGTATCACGTCTAGGCGAGACCCAGTACTTC.

This clonotype ranks as medium-sized (0.01 to 0.1%). V and J are TRBV6-2 or TRBV6-3 and TRBJ2-3; TRBD1 matches 7 bases. Germline CDR1 and CDR2: MNHEY and SVGEGT. The CDR3 totals 14 residues. The ends lost 5 bases at V and 2 bases at J; junction bases unmatched: 4. CDR3 residues: CASSMGQTTDTQYF. CDR3 coding DNA: TGTGCCAGCAGTATGGGACAGACCACAGATACGCAGTATTTT.

This clonotype was counted ten times or more. The genes are TRBV19 and TRBJ2-2; D is ambiguous. V gave up 3 bases and J gave up 3 bases, with 8 bases separating them. Germline CDR1 is LNHDA and CDR2 is SQIVND (reference sequence). The CDR3 spans 14 residues. The CDR3, as DNA: TGTGCCAGTAGTATTGAAGGGTACACCGGGGAGCTGTTTTTT. Protein product: CASSIEGYTGELFF.

There are many counts of this clonotype. The chain couples TRBV9 to TRBJ1-4; TRBD1 might be the D (6 bases). V shed 2 bases and J shed 10 bases, with 15 bases lying between them. The germline CDR1 and CDR2 sequences are SGDLS and YYNGEE. The CDR3 sequence is 14 residues long. CDR3 in amino acids: CASSVEGDAGKLFF. CDR3 bases: TGTGCCAGCAGCGTTGAGGGGGATGCAGGAAAACTGTTTTTT.

This clonotype occurred many times. The J gene is TRBJ2-5, the V gene TRBV5-4, with TRBD2 identical over 9 bases. Germline CDR1 and CDR2: SGHNT and YYREEE (reference sequence). This CDR3 region has 15 residues. After removal of 1 base from V and 4 bases from J, the junction contained 5 bases not matched to a gene. CDR3 loop: CASSLRPSGIETQYF. As DNA, the CDR3 is TGTGCCAGCAGCTTGCGTCCTAGCGGGATAGAGACCCAGTACTTC.

In this sample, this clonotype turned up a few times. This chain joins TRBV12-3 or TRBV12-4 and TRBJ2-2, with 8 bases lining up with TRBD1. CDR3 size: 15 residues. J gave up 6 bases and V 5 bases, and 8 bases lay outside the gene matches. CDR3 residues: CASSRTGGLSGELFF. CDR3 in DNA: TGTGCCAGCAGTCGAACAGGGGGTTTATCCGGGGAGCTGTTTTTT.

The rearrangement uses TRBV5-6 and TRBJ1-1, with a tentative D call TRBD1 (6 bases). Germline V gene lookup returns CDR1 SGHDT and CDR2 YYEEEE. The CDR3 totals 14 residues. Trimming left V 5 bases short and J 1 base short, with 12 bases between. The CDR3 loop is CASRKGQKNTEAFF. DNA of the CDR3: TGTGCCAGCAGGAAAGGACAGAAGAACACTGAAGCTTTCTTT.